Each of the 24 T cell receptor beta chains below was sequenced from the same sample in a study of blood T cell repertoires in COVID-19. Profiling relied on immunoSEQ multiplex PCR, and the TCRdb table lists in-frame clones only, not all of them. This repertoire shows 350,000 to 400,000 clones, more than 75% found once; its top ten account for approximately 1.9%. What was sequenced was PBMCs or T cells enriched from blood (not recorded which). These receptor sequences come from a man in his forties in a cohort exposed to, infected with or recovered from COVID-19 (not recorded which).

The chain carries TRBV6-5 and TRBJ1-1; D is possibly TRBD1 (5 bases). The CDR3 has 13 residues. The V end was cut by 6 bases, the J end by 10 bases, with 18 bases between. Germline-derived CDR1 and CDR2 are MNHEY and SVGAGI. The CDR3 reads CASSTDPGRGAFF. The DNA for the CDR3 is TGTGCCAGCAGCACGGACCCGGGGCGGGGAGCTTTCTTT.

The CDR3 here is CASSSGGRGDEQYF. In DNA, the CDR3 is TGTGCCAGCAGCTCTGGGGGCAGGGGGGACGAGCAGTACTTC. The genes are TRBV11-3 and TRBJ2-7, with a possible D match to TRBD1 (7 bases). The CDR3 sequence is 14 residues long. V was cut by 4 bases and J by 5 bases, with 15 bases left in between. CDR1 and CDR2 (germline): SGHNT, YENEEA.

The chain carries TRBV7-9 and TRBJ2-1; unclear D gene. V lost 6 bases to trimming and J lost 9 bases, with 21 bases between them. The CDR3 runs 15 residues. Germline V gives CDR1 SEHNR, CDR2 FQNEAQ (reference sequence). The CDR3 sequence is CASRGPGNFYGEQFF. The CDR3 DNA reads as TGTGCCAGCAGAGGCCCGGGTAACTTCTATGGTGAGCAGTTCTTC.

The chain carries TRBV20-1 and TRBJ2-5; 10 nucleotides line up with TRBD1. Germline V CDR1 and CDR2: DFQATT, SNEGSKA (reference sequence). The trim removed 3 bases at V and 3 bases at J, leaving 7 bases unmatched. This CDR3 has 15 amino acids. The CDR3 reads CSASWDRGNKETQYF. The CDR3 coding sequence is TGCAGTGCTAGTTGGGACAGGGGAAACAAAGAGACCCAGTACTTC.

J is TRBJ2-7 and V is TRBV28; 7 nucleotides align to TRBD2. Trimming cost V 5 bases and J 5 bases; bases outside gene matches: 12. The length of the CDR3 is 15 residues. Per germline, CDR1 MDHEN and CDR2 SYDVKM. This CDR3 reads CASSSRTSRIDEQYF. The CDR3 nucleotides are TGTGCCAGCAGTAGCCGGACTAGTAGGATCGACGAGCAGTACTTC.

CDR3 amino acids: CASSVETGREAFF. In DNA, the CDR3 is TGTGCCAGCAGTGTCGAGACAGGGAGGGAAGCTTTCTTT. The chain carries TRBV6-4 and TRBJ1-1; 7 bases are shared with TRBD1. J was trimmed by 8 bases and V by 4 bases; bases with no gene match: 7. CDR3 length equals 13 residues. Germline CDR1 reads MRHNA; CDR2 reads SNTAGT.

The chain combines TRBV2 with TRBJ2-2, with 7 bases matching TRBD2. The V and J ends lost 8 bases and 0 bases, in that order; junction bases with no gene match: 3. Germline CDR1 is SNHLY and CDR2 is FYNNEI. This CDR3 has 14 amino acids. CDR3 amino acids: CASELASNTGELFF. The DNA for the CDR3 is TGTGCCAGCGAACTAGCGTCGAACACCGGGGAGCTGTTTTTT. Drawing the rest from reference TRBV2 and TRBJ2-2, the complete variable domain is EPEVTQTPSHQVTQMGQEVILRCVPISNHLYFYWYRQILGQKVEFLVSFYNNEISEKSEIFDDQFSVERPDGSNFTLKIRSTKLEDSAMYFCASELASNTGELFFGEGSRLTVL.

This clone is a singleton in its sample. The CDR3 coding sequence is TGTGCCAGCACTCGGACAGCCAATTCACCCCTCCACTTT. It encodes CASTRTANSPLHF. The chain has TRBV6-1 and TRBJ1-6, with D possibly matching TRBD1 (6 bases). CDR3 length: 13 residues. Germline V gene sequence: CDR1 MNHNS, CDR2 SASEGT. The germline V and J ends were trimmed by 7 bases and 7 bases, with 11 bases remaining between them.

The CDR3 region is CSARTQYEQYF. The CDR3 DNA reads as TGCAGTGCAAGGACTCAATACGAGCAGTACTTC. The chain has TRBV20-1 and TRBJ2-7, with a possible D match to TRBD2 (5 bases). CDR1 is DFQATT, CDR2 SNEGSKA, per germline (reference sequence). The V gene lost 6 bases and the J gene lost 4 bases, with 10 bases spanning the gap. This CDR3 has 11 amino acids.

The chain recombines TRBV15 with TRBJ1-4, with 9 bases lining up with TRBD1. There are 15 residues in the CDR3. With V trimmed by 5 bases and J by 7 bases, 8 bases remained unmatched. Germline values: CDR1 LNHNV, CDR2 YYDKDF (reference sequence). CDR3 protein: CATSRRGQGGEKLFF. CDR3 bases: TGTGCCACCAGCCGCCGGGGACAGGGAGGTGAAAAACTGTTTTTT. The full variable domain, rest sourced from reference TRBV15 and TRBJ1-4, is DAMVIQNPRYQVTQFGKPVTLSCSQTLNHNVMYWYQQKSSQAPKLLFHYYDKDFNNEADTPDNFQSRRPNTSFCFLDIRSPGLGDTAMYLCATSRRGQGGEKLFFGSGTQLSVL.

In nucleotides, the CDR3 is TGTGCCAGCAGCCCCGAAGGCAGGCGAGGGGAGCAGTACTTC. It is translated as CASSPEGRRGEQYF. This chain joins TRBV7-9 and TRBJ2-7; D may be TRBD2 (5 bases). This CDR3 has 14 amino acids. The ends were cut back, 5 bases at V and 7 bases at J, with 18 bases in the middle. From germline, CDR1 is SEHNR and CDR2 FQNEAQ (reference sequence). The full variable domain, completed using reference TRBV7-9 and TRBJ2-7, is DTGVSQNPRHKITKRGQNVTFRCDPISEHNRLYWYRQTLGQGPEFLTYFQNEAQLEKSRLLSDRFSAERPKGSFSTLEIQRTEQGDSAMYLCASSPEGRRGEQYFGPGTRLTVT.

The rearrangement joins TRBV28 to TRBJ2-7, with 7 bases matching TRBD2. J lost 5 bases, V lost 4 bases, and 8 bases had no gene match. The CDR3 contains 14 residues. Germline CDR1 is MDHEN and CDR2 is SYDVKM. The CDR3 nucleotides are TGTGCCAGCAGTTGGGCCAGCGGGATCAACGAGCAGTACTTC. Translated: CASSWASGINEQYF.

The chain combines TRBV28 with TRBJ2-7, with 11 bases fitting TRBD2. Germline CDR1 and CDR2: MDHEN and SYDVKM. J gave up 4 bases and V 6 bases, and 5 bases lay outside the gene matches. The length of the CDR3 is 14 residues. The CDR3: CASSITSGSYEQYF. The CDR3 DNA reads TGTGCCAGCAGCATAACTAGCGGGAGTTACGAGCAGTACTTC.

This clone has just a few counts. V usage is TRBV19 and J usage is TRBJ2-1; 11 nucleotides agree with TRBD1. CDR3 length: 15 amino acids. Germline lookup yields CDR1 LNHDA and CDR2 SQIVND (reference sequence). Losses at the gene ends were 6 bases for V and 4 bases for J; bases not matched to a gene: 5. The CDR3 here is CASSKGTGGYNEQFF. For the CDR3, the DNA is TGTGCCAGTAGCAAAGGGACAGGGGGGTACAATGAGCAGTTCTTC.

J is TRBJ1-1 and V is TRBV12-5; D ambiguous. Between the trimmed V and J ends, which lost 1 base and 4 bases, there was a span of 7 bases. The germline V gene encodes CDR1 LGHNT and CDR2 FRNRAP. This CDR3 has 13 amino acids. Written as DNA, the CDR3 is TGTGCTAGTGGTTTGGGGGCCGGCACTGAAGCTTTCTTT. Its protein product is CASGLGAGTEAFF.

In DNA form, the CDR3 reads TGTGCCAGCAGCGTGAATTGGGCAACTGAAGCTTTCTTT. Translating it yields CASSVNWATEAFF. The chain combines TRBV9 with TRBJ1-1; D gene uncertain. The CDR3 runs to 13 residues. CDR1 and CDR2 from the germline V gene are SGDLS and YYNGEE. V was cut by 2 bases and J by 5 bases, with 10 bases left in between.

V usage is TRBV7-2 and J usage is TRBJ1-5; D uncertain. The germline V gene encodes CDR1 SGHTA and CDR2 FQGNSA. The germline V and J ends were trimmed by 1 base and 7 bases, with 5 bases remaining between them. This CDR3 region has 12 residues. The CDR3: CASSLGLQPQHF. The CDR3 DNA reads TGTGCCAGCAGCTTAGGACTACAGCCCCAGCATTTT.

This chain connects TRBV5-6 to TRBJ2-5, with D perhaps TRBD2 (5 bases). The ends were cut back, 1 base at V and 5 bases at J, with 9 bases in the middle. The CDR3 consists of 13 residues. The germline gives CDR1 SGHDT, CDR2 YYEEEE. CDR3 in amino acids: CASSLLGGETQYF. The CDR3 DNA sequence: TGTGCCAGCAGCTTGTTAGGAGGTGAGACCCAGTACTTC.

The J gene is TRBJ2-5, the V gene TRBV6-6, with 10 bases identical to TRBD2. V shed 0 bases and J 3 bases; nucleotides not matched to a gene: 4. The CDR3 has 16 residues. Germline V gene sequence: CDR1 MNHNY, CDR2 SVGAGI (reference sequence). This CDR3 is CASSYSITSGKETQYF. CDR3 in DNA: TGTGCCAGCAGTTACTCGATTACTAGCGGGAAAGAGACCCAGTACTTC.

Here the CDR3 reads CASSISGANVLTF. In DNA form, the CDR3 reads TGTGCCAGCAGCATCTCTGGGGCCAACGTCCTGACTTTC. The genes are TRBV27 and TRBJ2-6, with no clear D. The CDR3 covers 13 residues. Trimming pared 6 bases from V and 0 bases from J, leaving 3 bases between. CDR1 is MNHEY, CDR2 SMNVEV, per germline (reference sequence).

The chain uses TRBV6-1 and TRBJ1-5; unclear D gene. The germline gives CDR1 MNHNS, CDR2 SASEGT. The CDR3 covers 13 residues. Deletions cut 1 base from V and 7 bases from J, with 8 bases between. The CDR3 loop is CASSEDWRQPQHF. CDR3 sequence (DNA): TGTGCCAGCAGTGAAGATTGGAGACAGCCCCAGCATTTT.

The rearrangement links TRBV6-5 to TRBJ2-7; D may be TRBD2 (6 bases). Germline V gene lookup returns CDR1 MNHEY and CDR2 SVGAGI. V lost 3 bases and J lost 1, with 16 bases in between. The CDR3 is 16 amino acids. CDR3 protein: CASSYRRRGGSYEQYF. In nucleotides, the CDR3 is TGTGCCAGCAGTTATCGCCGGAGGGGAGGATCCTACGAGCAGTACTTC.

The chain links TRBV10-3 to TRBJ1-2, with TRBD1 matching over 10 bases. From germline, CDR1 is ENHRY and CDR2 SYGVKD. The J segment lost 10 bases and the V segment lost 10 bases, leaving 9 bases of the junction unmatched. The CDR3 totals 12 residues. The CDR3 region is CAKSGTGDDYTF. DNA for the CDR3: TGTGCCAAATCCGGGACAGGGGATGACTACACCTTC.

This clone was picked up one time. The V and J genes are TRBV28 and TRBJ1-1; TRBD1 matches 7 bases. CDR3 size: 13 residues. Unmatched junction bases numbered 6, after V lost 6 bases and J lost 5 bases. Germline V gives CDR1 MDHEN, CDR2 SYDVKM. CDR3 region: CASSRGQETEAFF. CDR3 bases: TGTGCCAGCAGCCGCGGACAGGAAACTGAAGCTTTCTTT.